Included here is one T cell receptor (beta chain) sequence, with context. This entry comes from a study of breast tumors, draining lymph nodes, adjacent tissues. The V gene lost 1 base and the J gene lost 12 bases, with 15 bases spanning the gap. This CDR3 spans 13 amino acids. CDR1 and CDR2 (germline): SGHAT, FQDESV (reference sequence). TCRdb fed the multiplex PCR reads into MiXCR, producing one record per CDR3 protein. This sample has over 250,000 distinct CDR3 sequences, with around 30% found just once. Axillary draining lymph nodes of breast cancer patients supplied the node samples. The clonotype was recovered from a female donor with breast cancer. Some clones in this sample may be carry-over from other donors' samples. The sequencing input was axillary lymph node tissue. V gene TRBV11-1 combines with J gene TRBJ1-1; D perhaps matches TRBD1 (5 bases). The CDR3, as DNA: TGTGCCAGCAGCTTAGAACAGGCCGAAAAGACTTTCTTT. Its translation: CASSLEQAEKTFF.